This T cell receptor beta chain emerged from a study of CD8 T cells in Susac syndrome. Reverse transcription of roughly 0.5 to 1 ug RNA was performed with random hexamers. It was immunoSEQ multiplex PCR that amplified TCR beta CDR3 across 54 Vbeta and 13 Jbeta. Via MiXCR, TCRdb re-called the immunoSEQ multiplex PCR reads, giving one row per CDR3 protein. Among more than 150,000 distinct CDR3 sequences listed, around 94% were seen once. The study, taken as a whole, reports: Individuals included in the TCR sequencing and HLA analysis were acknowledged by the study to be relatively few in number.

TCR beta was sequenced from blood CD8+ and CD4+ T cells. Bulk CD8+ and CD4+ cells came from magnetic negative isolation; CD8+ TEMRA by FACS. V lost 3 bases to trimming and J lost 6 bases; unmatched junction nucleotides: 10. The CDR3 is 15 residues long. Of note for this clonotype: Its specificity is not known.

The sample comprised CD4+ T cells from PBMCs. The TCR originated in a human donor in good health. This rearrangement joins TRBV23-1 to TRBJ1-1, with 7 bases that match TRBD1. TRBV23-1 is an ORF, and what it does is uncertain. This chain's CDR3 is CASSHRQGQIAEAFF. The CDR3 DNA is TGCGCCAGCAGTCATAGACAGGGCCAGATTGCTGAAGCTTTCTTT.